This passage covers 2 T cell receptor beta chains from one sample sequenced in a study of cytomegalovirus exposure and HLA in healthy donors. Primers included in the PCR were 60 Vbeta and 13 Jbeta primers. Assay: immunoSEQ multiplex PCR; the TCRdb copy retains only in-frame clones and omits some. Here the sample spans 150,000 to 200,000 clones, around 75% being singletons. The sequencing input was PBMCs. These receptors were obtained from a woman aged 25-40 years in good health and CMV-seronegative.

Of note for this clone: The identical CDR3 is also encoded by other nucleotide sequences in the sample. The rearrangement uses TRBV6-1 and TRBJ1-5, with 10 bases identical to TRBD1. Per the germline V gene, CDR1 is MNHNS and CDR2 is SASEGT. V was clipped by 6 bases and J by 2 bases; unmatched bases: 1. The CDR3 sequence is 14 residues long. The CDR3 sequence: CASSGTGGNQPQHF. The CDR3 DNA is TGTGCCAGCAGCGGGACAGGGGGCAATCAGCCCCAGCATTTT.

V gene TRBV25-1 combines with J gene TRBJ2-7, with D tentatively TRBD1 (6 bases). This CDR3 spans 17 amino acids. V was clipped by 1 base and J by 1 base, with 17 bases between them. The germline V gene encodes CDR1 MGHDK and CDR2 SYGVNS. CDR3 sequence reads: CASSEFQTGHRSYEQYF. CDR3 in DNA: TGTGCCAGCAGTGAATTTCAGACAGGCCATCGTTCCTACGAGCAGTACTTC.